These T cell receptor beta chains were read from a single sample in a study of blood T cell repertoires in COVID-19. Sequencing was performed with immunoSEQ multiplex PCR; in TCRdb, only in-frame clones are kept and a portion is missing. Of roughly 190,000 clones listed, 84% were seen once; the top ten hold approximately 14%. Sequenced material: peripheral blood. Receptors originate from a man younger than 40 with active or convalescent COVID-19. Both conserved end residues are part of each CDR3. D genes are given only for firm matches. Rows may omit the clone size; those that give it use once, few, many or a size class.

v_gene	j_gene	d_gene	abundance	CDR3nt	CDR3aa
TRBV7-9	TRBJ1-2	TRBD1	.	TGTGCCAGCAGCACAGGGGATTCGGGGGGCTACACCTTC	CASSTGDSGGYTF
TRBV7-2	TRBJ1-4	TRBD1	once	TGTGCCAGCAGCTTAGGGGACAGGGATAATGAAAAACTGTTTTTT	CASSLGDRDNEKLFF
TRBV6-5	TRBJ1-3	TRBD1	.	TGTGCCAGCAGCCGAGACAGGGTAGCCGGAAACACCATATATTTT	CASSRDRVAGNTIYF
TRBV14	TRBJ2-3	TRBD1	.	TGTGCCAGCAGCCTTCGGACAGGGGGCTTCGGAGATACGCAGTATTTT	CASSLRTGGFGDTQYF
TRBV30	TRBJ2-7	.	once	TGTGCCTGGTCGAGACAGACCTACGAGCAGTACTTC	CAWSRQTYEQYF
TRBV5-1	TRBJ2-2	TRBD2	.	TGCGCCAGCAGCCGGCCCCAGGGAGGGGCTACCACCGGGGAGCTGTTTTTT	CASSRPQGGATTGELFF
TRBV7-2	TRBJ1-1	.	.	TGTGCCAGCAGCTTGGATGGGTACCAGGCAGGGAACACTGAAGCTTTCTTT	CASSLDGYQAGNTEAFF
TRBV14	TRBJ2-3	TRBD2	few	TGTGCCAGCAGTCGAAGACGACTAGCGGGAGTTTCAGATACGCAGTATTTT	CASSRRRLAGVSDTQYF
TRBV18	TRBJ1-3	TRBD1	.	TGTGCCAGCTCACCAGTTCCCGGGACAGGCGCCCTCTCTGGAAACACCATATATTTT	CASSPVPGTGALSGNTIYF
TRBV14	TRBJ2-7	TRBD1	.	TGTGCCAGCAGCCAAGCACGGACAGGGGATTCCTACGAGCAGTACTTC	CASSQARTGDSYEQYF
TRBV30	TRBJ1-2	.	once	TGTGCCTGGATTGACGGAGCTAACTATGGCTACACCTTC	CAWIDGANYGYTF
TRBV5-1	TRBJ2-3	TRBD1	.	TGCGCCAGCAGCTTGGTTCCGGGACAGGGTAGGGCTAGCACAGATACGCAGTATTTT	CASSLVPGQGRASTDTQYF
TRBV6-6	TRBJ1-5	TRBD1	.	TGTGCCAGCAGTTACGGACAGGTCAGACAGCCCCAGCATTTT	CASSYGQVRQPQHF
TRBV6-7	TRBJ2-3	TRBD2	.	TGTGCCAGCAGTTACCCCGATCTAGCGGGAGGTCTTCCAGATACGCAGTATTTT	CASSYPDLAGGLPDTQYF
TRBV6-2/TRBV6-3	TRBJ1-1	.	.	TGTGCCAGCAGTTCGGGGAACACTGAAGCTTTCTTT	CASSSGNTEAFF
TRBV5-5	TRBJ1-1	.	.	TGTGCCAGCAGCCTGGGGGCCCGAGGGTTCACTGAAGCTTTCTTT	CASSLGARGFTEAFF
TRBV19	TRBJ1-3	.	.	TGTGCCAGTAGTTCCGGGTCGACGAGTGGAAACACCATATATTTT	CASSSGSTSGNTIYF
TRBV5-1	TRBJ1-1	.	.	TGCGCCAGCAGCGACACAGCGGGGAACACTGAAGCTTTCTTT	CASSDTAGNTEAFF
TRBV21-1	TRBJ1-2	.	.	TGTGCCAGCAGCAAAATAGGGACACCTTTTAACTATGGCTACACCTTC	CASSKIGTPFNYGYTF
TRBV7-8	TRBJ2-2	TRBD2	.	TGTGCCAGCAGCATGACTAGCGGAAACACCGGGGAGCTGTTTTTT	CASSMTSGNTGELFF
TRBV23-1	TRBJ1-4	TRBD1	few	TGCGCCAGCAGCCTCGGACAGGGGAAAGGAGAAAAACTGTTTTTT	CASSLGQGKGEKLFF
TRBV29-1	TRBJ2-5	.	.	TGCAGCGTTCCCGCCCCGGCGGGTGAGACCCAGTACTTC	CSVPAPAGETQYF
TRBV6-6	TRBJ1-2	.	.	TGTGCCAGCAGTAAAGCTGTTGGAGAAACCTATGGCTACACCTTC	CASSKAVGETYGYTF
TRBV7-2	TRBJ2-2	TRBD2	.	TGTGCCAGCAGCCCCCGGGGGGGGTCCGGGAACACCGGGGAGCTGTTTTTT	CASSPRGGSGNTGELFF
TRBV5-1	TRBJ1-3	.	few	TGCGCCAGCAGCTTGCACACGACAACCTCTGGAAACACCATATATTTT	CASSLHTTTSGNTIYF
TRBV25-1	TRBJ2-1	.	.	TGTGCCAGCAGTGAAGTGGGGCCCTACAATGAGCAGTTCTTC	CASSEVGPYNEQFF
TRBV6-1	TRBJ2-3	TRBD1	once	TGTGCCAGCAGTGAAGCTGGGCGGGGGACAGGGGACGCGAGGGCGCAGTATTTT	CASSEAGRGTGDARAQYF
TRBV7-6	TRBJ1-6	TRBD1	.	TGTGCCAGCAGGGTGGAGGACAGGGCCGGTTCACCCCTCCACTTT	CASRVEDRAGSPLHF
TRBV27	TRBJ2-7	.	once	TGTGCCAGCAGTGCGTTGGTCGGGAGCTACGAGCAGTACTTC	CASSALVGSYEQYF
TRBV27	TRBJ2-1	TRBD1	.	TGTGCCAGCAGAAAGACAGGGGGCCCATACAATGAGCAGTTCTTC	CASRKTGGPYNEQFF
TRBV19	TRBJ2-7	TRBD1	.	TGTGCCAGTAGTACCAAGGGACAGCCCCCCTACGAGCAGTACTTC	CASSTKGQPPYEQYF
TRBV4-3	TRBJ1-2	.	once	TGCGCCAGCAGCCAAGACACAGGTTCCTTCGATGGCTACACCTTC	CASSQDTGSFDGYTF
TRBV20-1	TRBJ1-5	.	few	TGCAGTGCTAGTCCCCACTCGGATCAGCCCCAGCATTTT	CSASPHSDQPQHF
TRBV5-4	TRBJ1-5	.	.	TGTGCCAGCAGCCTGAGTCCGGGACAAGGCAATCAGCCCCAGCATTTT	CASSLSPGQGNQPQHF
TRBV7-9	TRBJ1-6	.	.	TGTGCCAGCAGCTTAGTTCAGGGTTCGATGGATAATTCACCCCTCCACTTT	CASSLVQGSMDNSPLHF
TRBV4-1	TRBJ2-1	TRBD2	.	TGCGCCAGCAGCCAAACCTCCGGGACTAGCGGTTCGGAGCAGTTCTTC	CASSQTSGTSGSEQFF
TRBV9	TRBJ2-1	.	.	TGTGCCAGCAGCGTTAGCGGAAGCTCCTACAATGAGCAGTTCTTC	CASSVSGSSYNEQFF
TRBV2	TRBJ2-4	TRBD1	.	TGTGCCAGCAGTGTCTGGCAGGGGGTGGGGAACATTCAGTACTTC	CASSVWQGVGNIQYF
TRBV12-3/TRBV12-4	TRBJ1-2	.	.	TGTGCCAGCAGTCTGGGGGCAGCCTATGGCTACACCTTC	CASSLGAAYGYTF
TRBV30	TRBJ1-5	.	once	TGTGCCTGGGGTTGGACTGGCAATCAGCCCCAGCATTTT	CAWGWTGNQPQHF
TRBV19	TRBJ1-5	.	.	TGTGCCACTCGAGACCCGCAGGGAAGCAATCAGCCCCAGCATTTT	CATRDPQGSNQPQHF
TRBV10-3	TRBJ2-5	TRBD1	.	TGTGCCATCAGTGGAAGGACAGGGGAAGAGACCCAGTACTTC	CAISGRTGEETQYF
TRBV9	TRBJ2-1	.	.	TGTGCCAGCAGCGTGGGCTACAGCTCCTACAATGAGCAGTTCTTC	CASSVGYSSYNEQFF
TRBV3-1/TRBV3-2	TRBJ2-7	TRBD2	.	TGTGCCAGCAGCCCCGGGACTAGCGGGAGGTGGTACGAGCAGTACTTC	CASSPGTSGRWYEQYF
TRBV28	TRBJ2-1	.	.	TGTGCCAGCAGTTCAATGGAGCAGTTCTTC	CASSSMEQFF
TRBV6-5	TRBJ1-2	TRBD1	.	TGTGCCAGCGTTACAGGGGGCACCAACTATGGCTACACCTTC	CASVTGGTNYGYTF
TRBV7-9	TRBJ2-1	TRBD2	.	TGTGCCAGCAGCTTAGCGACGGGCGGGGGGATCAATGAGCAGTTCTTC	CASSLATGGGINEQFF
TRBV5-1	TRBJ1-2	TRBD1	.	TGCGCCAGCAGCTTGGGTCAGGGGGACTATGGCTACACCTTC	CASSLGQGDYGYTF
TRBV5-1	TRBJ2-1	.	.	TGCGCCAGCAGCTTAAGACAGGACTCCTACAATGAGCAGTTCTTC	CASSLRQDSYNEQFF
TRBV19	TRBJ1-2	.	.	TGTGCCAGTAGTCAAAAAAACGTGGGACTGCCTAACTATGGCTACACCTTC	CASSQKNVGLPNYGYTF
TRBV5-8	TRBJ1-3	.	.	TGTGCCAGCAGCTACACAGGCACCTCTGGAAACACCATATATTTT	CASSYTGTSGNTIYF
TRBV7-7	TRBJ2-2	TRBD1	few	TGTGCTAGCAGCTTAACGGGACAGGGGACGACGAACACCGGGGAGCTGTTTTTT	CASSLTGQGTTNTGELFF
TRBV30	TRBJ2-7	TRBD2	.	TGTGCCTGGAGTTCTGGACTAGCGGGATCTTACGAGCAGTACTTC	CAWSSGLAGSYEQYF
TRBV30	TRBJ1-5	.	.	TGTGCCTGGTGGGCAGGGGAAGGTCAGCCCCAGCATTTT	CAWWAGEGQPQHF
TRBV19	TRBJ1-4	.	.	TGTGCCAGTAGCGCGAGTACAACTAATGAAAAACTGTTTTTT	CASSASTTNEKLFF
TRBV4-1	TRBJ2-5	TRBD1	.	TGCGCCAGCAGCCAAGTACAGGGGGCGGAAGAGACCCAGTACTTC	CASSQVQGAEETQYF
TRBV6-4	TRBJ2-2	TRBD2	.	TGTGCCCCCCTCCCCCCACTAGCGGGAGGGCCCGGCGGGGAGCTGTTTTTT	CAPLPPLAGGPGGELFF
TRBV28	TRBJ1-4	TRBD1	.	TGTGCCAGCAGTACACGGACAGGGGGAAGGGAAAAACTGTTTTTT	CASSTRTGGREKLFF
TRBV5-1	TRBJ1-2	.	.	TGCGCCAGCAGCCCCCCAGGGGCAGACTATGGCTACACCTTC	CASSPPGADYGYTF
TRBV18	TRBJ2-2	TRBD1	.	TGTGCCAGCTCACCACATGACAGGGTCACCGGGGAGCTGTTTTTT	CASSPHDRVTGELFF